This T cell receptor beta chain was recovered during a study of beta chain features in type 1 diabetes. Since all of the isolated RNA was reverse transcribed, expressed TCRB transcripts were what got sequenced. An average of around 3.9 million reads was obtained for naive, central memory and regulatory T cell samples. The protocol was immunoSEQ multiplex PCR, while the TCRdb copy is restricted to in-frame clones and leaves out a portion. Among roughly 60,000 clones listed, approximately 59% were seen once. Comments on this clone: Its antigen is currently unknown.

Whole-study results and caveats: When cDNA is sequenced, cells with high TCR expression could be over-represented. TCRB rearrangement may or may not be influenced by HLA type; here this remained unresolved.

The source material was Tregs from blood. The TCR was taken from a woman aged 18-29 years in good health.

The CDR3 is CASSYSMTSRYEQYF. In DNA form, the CDR3 reads TGTGCCAGCAGTTACTCGATGACTAGCCGGTACGAGCAGTACTTC. V is TRBV6-5 and J is TRBJ2-7, with TRBD2 matching over 7 bases. V was pared by 0 bases and J by 4 bases, with 6 bases of the junction left unmatched. Germline V gene data show CDR1 as MNHEY and CDR2 as SVGAGI. The CDR3 loop spans 15 amino acids.